This TCR beta chain appears in the sequencing data of a study of T-cell memory formation after mild COVID-19. Germline V gene sequence: CDR1 SGHVS, CDR2 FNYEAQ. This CDR3 contains 19 residues. The V gene end was trimmed by 1 base and the J gene end by 0 bases; junction bases not matched to a gene: 8. TCRdb independently ran MiXCR on the 5' RACE reads; one entry per CDR3 protein. The sample records about 470,000 distinct CDR3 sequences, roughly 25% being singletons. The chain recombines TRBV7-6 with TRBJ2-1; TRBD2 agrees at 11 bases. Source material: PBMCs or a T cell subset sorted from them (not recorded which). The receptor's source is an adult woman who had mild COVID-19 (a few samples of this study predate the infection). Cell type and time point are not known. CDR3 coding DNA: TGTGCCAGCAGCTTAGTACGACTAGCGGGACAGTCCTCCTACAATGAGCAGTTCTTC. Protein product: CASSLVRLAGQSSYNEQFF.